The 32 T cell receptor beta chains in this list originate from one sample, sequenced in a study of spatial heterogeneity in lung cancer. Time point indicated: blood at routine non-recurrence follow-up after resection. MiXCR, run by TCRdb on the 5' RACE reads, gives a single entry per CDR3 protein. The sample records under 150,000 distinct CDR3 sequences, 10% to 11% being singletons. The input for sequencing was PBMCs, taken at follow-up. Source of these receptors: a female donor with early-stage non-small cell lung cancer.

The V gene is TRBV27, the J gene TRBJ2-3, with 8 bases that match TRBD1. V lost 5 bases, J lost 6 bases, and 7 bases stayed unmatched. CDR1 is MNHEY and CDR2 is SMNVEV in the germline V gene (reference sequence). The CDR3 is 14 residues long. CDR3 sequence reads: CASSVRQGLDTQYF. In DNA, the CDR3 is TGTGCCAGCAGTGTTCGACAGGGGTTGGATACGCAGTATTTT.

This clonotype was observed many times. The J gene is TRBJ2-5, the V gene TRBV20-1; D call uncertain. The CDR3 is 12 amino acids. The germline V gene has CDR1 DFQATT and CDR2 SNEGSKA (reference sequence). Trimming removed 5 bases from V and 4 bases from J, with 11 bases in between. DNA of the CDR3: TGCAGTGCTTCGGCGGATGGAGAGACCCAGTACTTC. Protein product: CSASADGETQYF.

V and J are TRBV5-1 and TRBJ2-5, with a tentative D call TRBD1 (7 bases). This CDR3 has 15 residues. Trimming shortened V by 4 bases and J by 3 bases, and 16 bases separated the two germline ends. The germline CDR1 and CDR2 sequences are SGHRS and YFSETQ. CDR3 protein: CASSNSQGGEETQYF. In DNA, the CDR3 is TGCGCCAGCAGCAACAGTCAGGGGGGAGAAGAGACCCAGTACTTC.

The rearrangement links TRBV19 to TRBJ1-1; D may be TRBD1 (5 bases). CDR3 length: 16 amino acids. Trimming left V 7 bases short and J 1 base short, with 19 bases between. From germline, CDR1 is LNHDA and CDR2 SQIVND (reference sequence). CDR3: CASIPIRGAGNTEAFF. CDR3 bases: TGTGCCAGTATTCCAATTCGAGGGGCTGGGAACACTGAAGCTTTCTTT.

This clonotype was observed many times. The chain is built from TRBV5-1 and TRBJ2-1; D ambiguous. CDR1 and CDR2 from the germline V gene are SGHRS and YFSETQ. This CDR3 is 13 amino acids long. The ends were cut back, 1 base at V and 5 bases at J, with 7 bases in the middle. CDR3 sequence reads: CASSLLPHNEQFF. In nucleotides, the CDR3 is TGCGCCAGCAGCTTGTTACCACACAATGAGCAGTTCTTC.

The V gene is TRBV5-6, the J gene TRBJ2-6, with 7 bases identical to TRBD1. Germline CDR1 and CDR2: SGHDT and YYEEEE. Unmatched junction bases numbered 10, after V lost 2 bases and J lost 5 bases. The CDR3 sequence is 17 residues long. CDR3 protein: CASSFDRAALRANVLTF. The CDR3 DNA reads TGTGCCAGCAGCTTTGACAGGGCCGCTCTGAGGGCCAACGTCCTGACTTTC.

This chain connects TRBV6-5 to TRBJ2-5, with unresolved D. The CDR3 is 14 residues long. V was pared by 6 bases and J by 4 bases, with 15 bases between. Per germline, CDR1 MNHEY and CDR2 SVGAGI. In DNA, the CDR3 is TGTGCCAGCAGCTTATCTTCCGTCAGAGAGACCCAGTACTTC. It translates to CASSLSSVRETQYF.

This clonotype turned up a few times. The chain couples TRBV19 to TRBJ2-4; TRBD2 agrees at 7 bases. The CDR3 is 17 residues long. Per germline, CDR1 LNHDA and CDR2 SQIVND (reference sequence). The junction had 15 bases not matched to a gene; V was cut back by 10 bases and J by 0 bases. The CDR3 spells CATKDGSSGLAKNIQYF. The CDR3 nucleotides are TGTGCCACCAAAGACGGTTCTAGCGGATTAGCCAAAAACATTCAGTACTTC.

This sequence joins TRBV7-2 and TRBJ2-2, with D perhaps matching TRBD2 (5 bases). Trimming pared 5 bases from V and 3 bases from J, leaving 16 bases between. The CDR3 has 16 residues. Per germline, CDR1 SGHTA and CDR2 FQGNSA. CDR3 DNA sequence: TGTGCCAGCAGCCCCAATCCCAGCGGCTACACCGGGGAGCTGTTTTTT. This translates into CASSPNPSGYTGELFF.

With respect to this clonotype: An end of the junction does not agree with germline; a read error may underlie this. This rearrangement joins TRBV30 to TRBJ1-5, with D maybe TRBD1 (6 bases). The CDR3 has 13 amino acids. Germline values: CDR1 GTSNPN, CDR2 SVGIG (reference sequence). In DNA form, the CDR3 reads TGTGTCTGGAGCCCGGACAGAAATCAGCCCCAGCATTTT. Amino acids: CVWSPDRNQPQHF. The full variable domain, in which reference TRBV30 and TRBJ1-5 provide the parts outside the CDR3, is SQTIHQWPATLVQPVGSPLSLECTVEGTSNPNLYWYRQAAGRGLQLLFYSVGIGQISSEVPQNLSASRPQDRQFILSSKKLLLSDSGFYLCVWSPDRNQPQHFGDGTRLSIL.

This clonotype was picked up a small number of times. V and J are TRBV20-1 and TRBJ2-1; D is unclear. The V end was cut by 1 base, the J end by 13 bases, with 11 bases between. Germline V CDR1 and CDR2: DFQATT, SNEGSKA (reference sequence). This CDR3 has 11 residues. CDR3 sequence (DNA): TGCAGTGCTAGAGCGAAAACCTCCCAGTTCTTC. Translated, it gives CSARAKTSQFF.

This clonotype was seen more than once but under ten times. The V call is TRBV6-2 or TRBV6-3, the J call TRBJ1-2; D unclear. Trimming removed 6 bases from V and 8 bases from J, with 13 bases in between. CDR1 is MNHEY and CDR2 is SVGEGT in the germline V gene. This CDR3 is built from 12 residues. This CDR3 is CASSREVGGYTF. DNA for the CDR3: TGTGCCAGCAGCCGCGAAGTCGGGGGCTACACCTTC.

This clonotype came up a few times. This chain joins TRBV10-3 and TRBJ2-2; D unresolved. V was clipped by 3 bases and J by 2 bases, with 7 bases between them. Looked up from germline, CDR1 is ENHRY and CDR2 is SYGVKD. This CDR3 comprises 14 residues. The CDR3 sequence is CAISDPGNTGELFF. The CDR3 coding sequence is TGTGCCATCAGTGATCCCGGAAACACCGGGGAGCTGTTTTTT.

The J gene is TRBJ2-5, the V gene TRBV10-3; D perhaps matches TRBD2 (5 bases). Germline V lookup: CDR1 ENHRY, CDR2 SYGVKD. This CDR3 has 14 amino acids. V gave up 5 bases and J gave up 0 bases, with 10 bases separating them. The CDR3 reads CAISYLGDQETQYF. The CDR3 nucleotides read TGTGCCATCAGTTACCTGGGAGACCAAGAGACCCAGTACTTC.

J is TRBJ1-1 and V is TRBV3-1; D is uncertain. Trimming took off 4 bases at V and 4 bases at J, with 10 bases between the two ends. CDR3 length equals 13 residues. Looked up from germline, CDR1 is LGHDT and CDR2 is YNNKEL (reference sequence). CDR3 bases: TGTGCCAGCAGCCTCGCGGGCATCACTGAAGCTTTCTTT. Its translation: CASSLAGITEAFF. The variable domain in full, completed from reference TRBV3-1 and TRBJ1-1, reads DTAVSQTPKYLVTQMGNDKSIKCEQNLGHDTMYWYKQDSKKFLKIMFSYNNKELIINETVPNRFSPKSPDKAHLNLHINSLELGDSAVYFCASSLAGITEAFFGQGTRLTVV.

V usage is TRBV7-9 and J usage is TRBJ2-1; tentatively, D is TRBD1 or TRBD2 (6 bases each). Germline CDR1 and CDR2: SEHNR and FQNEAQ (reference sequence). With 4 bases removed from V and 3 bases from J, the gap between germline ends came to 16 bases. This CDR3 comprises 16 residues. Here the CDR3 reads CASSWGAGKVYNEQFF. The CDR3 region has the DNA TGTGCCAGCAGCTGGGGGGCAGGCAAAGTCTACAATGAGCAGTTCTTC.

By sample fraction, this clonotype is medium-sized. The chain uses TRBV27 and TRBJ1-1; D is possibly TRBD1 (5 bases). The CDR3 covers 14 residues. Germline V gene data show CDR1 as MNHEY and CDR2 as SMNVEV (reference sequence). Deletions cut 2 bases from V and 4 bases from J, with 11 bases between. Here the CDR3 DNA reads TGTGCCAGCAGTTTAAAGGGGTGGGGCACTGAAGCTTTCTTT. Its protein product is CASSLKGWGTEAFF.

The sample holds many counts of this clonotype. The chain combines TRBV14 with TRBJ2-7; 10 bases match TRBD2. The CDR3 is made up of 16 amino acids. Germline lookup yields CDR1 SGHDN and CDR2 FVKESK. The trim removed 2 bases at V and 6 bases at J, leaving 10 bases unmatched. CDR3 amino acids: CASSQIWLAGAGEQYV. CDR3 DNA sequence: TGTGCCAGCAGCCAAATTTGGCTAGCGGGAGCCGGCGAGCAGTACGTC.

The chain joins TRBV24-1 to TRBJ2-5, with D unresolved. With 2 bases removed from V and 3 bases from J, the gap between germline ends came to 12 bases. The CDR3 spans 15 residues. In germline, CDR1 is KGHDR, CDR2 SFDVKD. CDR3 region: CATSDWVTAKETQYF. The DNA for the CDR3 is TGTGCCACCAGTGATTGGGTAACCGCTAAAGAGACCCAGTACTTC.

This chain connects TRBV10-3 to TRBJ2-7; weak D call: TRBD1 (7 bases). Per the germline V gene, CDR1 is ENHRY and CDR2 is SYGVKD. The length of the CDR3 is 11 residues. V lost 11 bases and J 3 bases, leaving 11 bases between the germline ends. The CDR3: CAAGQNYEQYV. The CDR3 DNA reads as TGTGCCGCGGGACAGAACTACGAGCAGTACGTC.

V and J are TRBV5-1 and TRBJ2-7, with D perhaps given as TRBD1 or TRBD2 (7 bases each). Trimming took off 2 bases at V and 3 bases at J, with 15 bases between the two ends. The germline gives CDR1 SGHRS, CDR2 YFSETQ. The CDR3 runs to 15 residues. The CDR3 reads CASSLQGRGNYEQYF. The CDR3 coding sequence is TGCGCCAGCAGCTTACAGGGGAGGGGGAACTACGAGCAGTACTTC. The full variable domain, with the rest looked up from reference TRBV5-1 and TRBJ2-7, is KAGVTQTPRYLIKTRGQQVTLSCSPISGHRSVSWYQQTPGQGLQFLFEYFSETQRNKGNFPGRFSGRQFSNSRSEMNVSTLELGDSALYLCASSLQGRGNYEQYFGPGTRLTVT.

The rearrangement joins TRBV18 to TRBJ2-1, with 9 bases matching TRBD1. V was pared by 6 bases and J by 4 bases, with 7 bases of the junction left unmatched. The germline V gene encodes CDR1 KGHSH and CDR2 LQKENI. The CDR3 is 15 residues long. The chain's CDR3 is CASSLRTGEYNEQFF. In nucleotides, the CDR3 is TGTGCCAGCTCGCTTCGGACAGGGGAGTACAATGAGCAGTTCTTC.

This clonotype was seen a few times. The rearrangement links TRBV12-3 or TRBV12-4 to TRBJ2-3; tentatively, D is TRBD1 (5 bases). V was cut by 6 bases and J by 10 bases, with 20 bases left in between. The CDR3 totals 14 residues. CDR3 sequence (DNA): TGTGCCAGCAGCCCCAGGGAAGCACAGATTTCGCAGTATTTT. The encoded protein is CASSPREAQISQYF.

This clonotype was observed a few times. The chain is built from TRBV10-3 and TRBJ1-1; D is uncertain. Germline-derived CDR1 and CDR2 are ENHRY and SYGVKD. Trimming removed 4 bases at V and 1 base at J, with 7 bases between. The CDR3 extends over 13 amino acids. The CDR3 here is CAISVSGNTEAFF. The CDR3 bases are TGTGCCATCAGTGTCTCCGGGAACACTGAAGCTTTCTTT.

The CDR3 nucleotides read TGTGCCAGCAGCTTAGGGGGGTGGCGGAACTCCTACAATGAGCAGTTCTTC. Its translation: CASSLGGWRNSYNEQFF. The chain carries TRBV7-2 and TRBJ2-1; D is possibly TRBD1 or TRBD2 (5 bases each). The ends were cut back, 1 base at V and 0 bases at J, with 13 bases in the middle. Germline V gene data show CDR1 as SGHTA and CDR2 as FQGNSA. The CDR3 has 17 residues.

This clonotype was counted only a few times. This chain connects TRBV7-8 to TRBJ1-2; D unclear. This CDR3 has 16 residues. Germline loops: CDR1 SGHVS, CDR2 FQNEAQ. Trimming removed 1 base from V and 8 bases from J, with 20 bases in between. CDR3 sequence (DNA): TGTGCCAGCAGCTTAGGGACGTTGGTAGGGTCTAGGGGCTACACCTTC. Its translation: CASSLGTLVGSRGYTF. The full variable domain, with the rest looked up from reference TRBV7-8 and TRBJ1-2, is GAGVSQSPRYKVAKRGQDVALRCDPISGHVSLFWYQQALGQGPEFLTYFQNEAQLDKSGLPSDRFFAERPEGSVSTLKIQRTQQEDSAVYLCASSLGTLVGSRGYTFGSGTRLTVV.

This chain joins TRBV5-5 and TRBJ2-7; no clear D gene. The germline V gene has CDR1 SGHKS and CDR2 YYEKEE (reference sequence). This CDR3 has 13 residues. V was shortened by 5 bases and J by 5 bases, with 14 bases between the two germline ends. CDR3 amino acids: CASSIHAPDEQYF. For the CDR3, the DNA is TGTGCCAGCAGTATTCACGCGCCGGACGAGCAGTACTTC.

The CDR3 DNA follows: TGTGCCAGTAGTATCTCGGGACAGGGGTTTTCAGATACGCAGTATTTT. The encoded protein is CASSISGQGFSDTQYF. The chain uses TRBV19 and TRBJ2-3, with 10 bases aligning to TRBD1. Germline values: CDR1 LNHDA, CDR2 SQIVND (reference sequence). V lost 3 bases and J lost 4; bases outside the gene matches: 7. The CDR3 covers 16 residues.

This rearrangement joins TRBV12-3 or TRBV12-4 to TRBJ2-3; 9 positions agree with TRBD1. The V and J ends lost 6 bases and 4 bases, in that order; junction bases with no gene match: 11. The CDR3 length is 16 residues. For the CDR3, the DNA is TGTGCCAGCAGCCCGGACAGGGGATTTTCGGCAGATACGCAGTATTTT. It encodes CASSPDRGFSADTQYF.

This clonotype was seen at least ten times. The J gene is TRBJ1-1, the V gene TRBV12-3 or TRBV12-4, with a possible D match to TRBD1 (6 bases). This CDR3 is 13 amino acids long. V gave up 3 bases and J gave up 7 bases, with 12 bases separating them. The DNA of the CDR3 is TGTGCCAGCAGTTTTACAGGGAGGGTTGAAGCTTTCTTT. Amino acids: CASSFTGRVEAFF.

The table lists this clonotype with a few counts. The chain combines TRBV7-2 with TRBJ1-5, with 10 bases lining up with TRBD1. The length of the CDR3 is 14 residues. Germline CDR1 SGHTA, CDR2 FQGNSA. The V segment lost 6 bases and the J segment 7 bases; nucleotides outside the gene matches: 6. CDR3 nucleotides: TGTGCCAGCAGTCGGGACAGGGGTGGGCAGCCCCAGCATTTT. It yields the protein CASSRDRGGQPQHF.

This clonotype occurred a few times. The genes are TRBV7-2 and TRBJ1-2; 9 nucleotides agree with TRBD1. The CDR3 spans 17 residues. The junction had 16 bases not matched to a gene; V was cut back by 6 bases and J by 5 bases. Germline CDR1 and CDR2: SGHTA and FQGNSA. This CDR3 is CASSWQPGQGIIYGYTF. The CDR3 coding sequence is TGTGCCAGCAGTTGGCAACCGGGACAGGGTATTATTTATGGCTACACCTTC.